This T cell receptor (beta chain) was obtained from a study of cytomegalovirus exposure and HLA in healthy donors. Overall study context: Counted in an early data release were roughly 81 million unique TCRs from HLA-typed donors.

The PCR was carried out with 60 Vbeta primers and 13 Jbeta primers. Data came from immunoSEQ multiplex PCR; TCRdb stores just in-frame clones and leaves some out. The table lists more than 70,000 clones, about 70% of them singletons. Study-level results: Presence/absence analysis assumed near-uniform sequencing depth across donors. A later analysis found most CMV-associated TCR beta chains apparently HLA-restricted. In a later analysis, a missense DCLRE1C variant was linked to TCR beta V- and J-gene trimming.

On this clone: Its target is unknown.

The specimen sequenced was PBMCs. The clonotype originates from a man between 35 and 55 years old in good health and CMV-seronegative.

The CDR3 nucleotides read TGTGCCAGCAGCTCTCCGGGACAGGTGGGGACCGGGGAGCTGTTTTTT. It is translated as CASSSPGQVGTGELFF. The V and J genes are TRBV7-2 and TRBJ2-2, with 8 bases fitting TRBD1. V was clipped by 4 bases and J by 5 bases; unmatched bases: 9. The CDR3 sequence is 16 residues long. CDR1 is SGHTA and CDR2 is FQGNSA in the germline V gene. Drawing the rest from reference TRBV7-2 and TRBJ2-2, the complete variable domain is GAGVSQSPSNKVTEKGKDVELRCDPISGHTALYWYRQSLGQGLEFLIYFQGNSAPDKSGLPSDRFSAERTGGSVSTLTIQRTQQEDSAVYLCASSSPGQVGTGELFFGEGSRLTVL.